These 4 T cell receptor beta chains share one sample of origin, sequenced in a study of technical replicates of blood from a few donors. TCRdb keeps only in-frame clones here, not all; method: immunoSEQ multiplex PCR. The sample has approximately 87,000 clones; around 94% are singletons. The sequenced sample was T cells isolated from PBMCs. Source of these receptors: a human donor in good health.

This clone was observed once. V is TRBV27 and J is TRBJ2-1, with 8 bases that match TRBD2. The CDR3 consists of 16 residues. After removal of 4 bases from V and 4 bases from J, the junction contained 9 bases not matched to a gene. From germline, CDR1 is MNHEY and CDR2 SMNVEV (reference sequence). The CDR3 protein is CASSSFVAGGYNEQFF. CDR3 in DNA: TGTGCCAGCAGTTCCTTTGTCGCGGGAGGTTACAATGAGCAGTTCTTC.

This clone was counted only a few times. This CDR3 is CASSLVAGVNTEAFF. The CDR3 nucleotides read TGTGCCAGCAGTTTAGTTGCAGGGGTGAACACTGAAGCTTTCTTT. J is TRBJ1-1 and V is TRBV27; TRBD1 is a possible D gene (6 bases). The length of the CDR3 is 15 residues. The germline V and J ends were trimmed by 2 bases and 0 bases, with 10 bases remaining between them. Germline CDR1 and CDR2: MNHEY and SMNVEV (reference sequence).

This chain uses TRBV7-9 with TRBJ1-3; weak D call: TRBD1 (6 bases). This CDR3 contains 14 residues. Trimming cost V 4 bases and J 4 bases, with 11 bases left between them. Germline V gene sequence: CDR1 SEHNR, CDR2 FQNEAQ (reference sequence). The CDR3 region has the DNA TGTGCCAGCAGCTCATGGACAGTCGGAAACACCATATATTTT. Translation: CASSSWTVGNTIYF.

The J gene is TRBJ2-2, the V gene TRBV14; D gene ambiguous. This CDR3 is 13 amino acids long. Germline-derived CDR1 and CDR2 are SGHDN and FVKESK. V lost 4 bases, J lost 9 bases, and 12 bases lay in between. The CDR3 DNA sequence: TGTGCCAGCAGCCCTACATGGAGTAGGGAGCTGTTTTTT. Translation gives CASSPTWSRELFF.